Listed here are 31 T cell receptor beta chains from one sample, sequenced in a study of cytomegalovirus exposure and HLA in healthy donors (dated by TCRdb to about 2017). Receptor amplification or capture employed the immunoSEQ multiplex PCR assay. Here the immuneACCESS table is served through TCRdb, limited to in-frame sequences with V and J called. Missing clones are a known gap in these copies; in checked studies unresolved V genes cover under half, and the rest lacks a known reason. The sample data list 150,000 to 200,000 clones, and 85% of these were observed just once. The top ten constitute approximately 15% of the sample. The specimen was PBMCs. Receptors originate from a man aged 18 to 35 in good health and CMV-seropositive.

The chain links TRBV28 to TRBJ1-5; 7 positions match TRBD1. The CDR3 has 16 amino acids. Germline-derived CDR1 and CDR2 are MDHEN and SYDVKM. The J segment lost 2 bases and the V segment lost 7 bases, leaving 11 bases of the junction unmatched. The CDR3 reads CASTRWNRGGNQPQHF. CDR3 sequence (DNA): TGTGCCAGCACGAGGTGGAACAGGGGAGGCAATCAGCCCCAGCATTTT.

This chain connects TRBV6-5 to TRBJ2-7, with 8 bases lining up with TRBD1. Germline CDR1 and CDR2: MNHEY and SVGAGI. J lost 3 bases, V lost 4 bases, and 8 bases had no gene match. CDR3 length: 15 residues. CDR3 in DNA: TGTGCCAGCAGTTCGGACAGGGAAAAATTCTACGAGCAGTACTTC. This codes for CASSSDREKFYEQYF.

This chain links TRBV19 with TRBJ2-7; 9 bases map to TRBD1. The germline CDR1 and CDR2 sequences are LNHDA and SQIVND (reference sequence). V lost 6 bases to trimming and J lost 2 bases; unmatched junction nucleotides: 5. This CDR3 has 14 residues. The CDR3 DNA reads as TGTGCCAGTAGCCGACAGGGGGGGACCTACGAGCAGTACTTC. Translated, it gives CASSRQGGTYEQYF.

The chain links TRBV4-1 to TRBJ2-7; 7 nucleotides agree with TRBD2. The CDR3 extends over 15 amino acids. Losses at the gene ends were 3 bases for V and 2 bases for J; bases not matched to a gene: 7. Per germline, CDR1 MGHRA and CDR2 YSYEKL. The CDR3 nucleotides are TGCGCCAGCAGCCACTTGGGGAGGGAACCCTACGAGCAGTACTTC. Amino acids: CASSHLGREPYEQYF.

This clone occurred a few times. The rearrangement uses TRBV18 and TRBJ2-1, with TRBD1 identical over 7 bases. The CDR3 sequence is 15 residues long. Germline loops: CDR1 KGHSH, CDR2 LQKENI. V was pared by 3 bases and J by 2 bases, with 4 bases of the junction left unmatched. CDR3 protein: CASSPQGVPYNEQFF. The CDR3 DNA follows: TGTGCCAGCTCACCCCAGGGGGTCCCCTACAATGAGCAGTTCTTC.

This clone was detected once. This chain connects TRBV7-8 to TRBJ1-2; 10 positions match TRBD1. This CDR3 is 16 amino acids long. V lost 4 bases and J lost 7; bases outside the gene matches: 12. Germline lookup yields CDR1 SGHVS and CDR2 FQNEAQ. In nucleotides, the CDR3 is TGTGCCAGCAGCTCGCGGGACAGGGGTAGAGAGGGTGGCTACACCTTC. This codes for CASSSRDRGREGGYTF.

In DNA form, the CDR3 reads TGTGCCAGTAGTCCCCGGGTAGGGGAGAACACTGAAGCTTTCTTT. Encoded protein: CASSPRVGENTEAFF. This chain joins TRBV19 and TRBJ1-1, with D perhaps matching TRBD1 (5 bases). V lost 5 bases and J 1 base, leaving 14 bases between the germline ends. The CDR3 is made up of 15 amino acids. Looked up from germline, CDR1 is LNHDA and CDR2 is SQIVND (reference sequence).

The chain uses TRBV30 and TRBJ2-7; D uncertain. The length of the CDR3 is 11 residues. V lost 5 bases, J lost 2 bases, and 7 bases lay in between. CDR1 and CDR2 (germline): GTSNPN, SVGIG (reference sequence). This CDR3 is CAWGGPYEQYF. The CDR3 DNA reads as TGTGCCTGGGGCGGTCCCTACGAGCAGTACTTC.

V and J are TRBV28 and TRBJ1-4, with 7 bases aligning to TRBD1. After removal of 5 bases from V and 7 bases from J, the junction contained 7 bases not matched to a gene. CDR3 length equals 14 residues. CDR1 is MDHEN and CDR2 is SYDVKM in the germline V gene. CDR3 sequence reads: CASSPRQGGEKLFF. The CDR3 DNA reads as TGTGCCAGCAGTCCCCGACAGGGAGGTGAAAAACTGTTTTTT.

The V call is TRBV5-4, the J call TRBJ1-4, with 8 bases that match TRBD1. From germline, CDR1 is SGHNT and CDR2 YYREEE (reference sequence). V was clipped by 1 base and J by 6 bases; unmatched bases: 8. The CDR3 contains 16 residues. The CDR3 loop reads CASSLKTGGGDEKLFF. CDR3 DNA: TGTGCCAGCAGCTTGAAAACAGGGGGAGGGGATGAAAAACTGTTTTTT. Full variable domain (rest looked up from reference TRBV5-4 and TRBJ1-4): ETGVTQSPTHLIKTRGQQVTLRCSSQSGHNTVSWYQQALGQGPQFIFQYYREEENGRGNFPPRFSGLQFPNYSSELNVNALELDDSALYLCASSLKTGGGDEKLFFGSGTQLSVL.

The J gene is TRBJ2-7, the V gene TRBV5-1, with a tentative D call TRBD1 (6 bases). The CDR3 runs 15 residues. CDR1 is SGHRS and CDR2 is YFSETQ in the germline V gene. With 0 bases removed from V and 3 bases from J, the gap between germline ends came to 13 bases. The CDR3 DNA reads TGCGCCAGCAGCTTGGCACAGGGAAGGGACTACGAGCAGTACTTC. The encoded protein is CASSLAQGRDYEQYF.

The rearrangement joins TRBV5-1 to TRBJ2-1, with TRBD2 identical over 7 bases. Germline CDR1 and CDR2: SGHRS and YFSETQ. V gave up 0 bases and J gave up 7 bases; unmatched junction bases: 7. The CDR3 runs 15 residues. The CDR3 sequence is CASSLGRAAGNEQFF. The DNA for the CDR3 is TGCGCCAGCAGCTTGGGAAGGGCAGCGGGGAATGAGCAGTTCTTC.

This clone was counted only a few times. The genes are TRBV10-1 and TRBJ1-1, with D possibly TRBD1 on 6 matching bases. Trimming pared 2 bases from V and 5 bases from J, leaving 9 bases between. CDR3 length equals 13 residues. CDR1 is WNHNN, CDR2 SYGVQD, per germline (reference sequence). The CDR3 is CASSEGDKTEAFF. CDR3 nucleotide sequence: TGCGCCAGCAGTGAGGGGGACAAGACTGAAGCTTTCTTT.

The chain carries TRBV6-1 and TRBJ2-7; weak D call: TRBD1 (6 bases). Germline V gives CDR1 MNHNS, CDR2 SASEGT. V was shortened by 4 bases and J by 0 bases, with 7 bases between the two germline ends. The CDR3 totals 13 residues. DNA of the CDR3: TGTGCCAGCAGTGCAGGGGCCTCCTACGAGCAGTACTTC. It translates to CASSAGASYEQYF.

This chain connects TRBV21-1 to TRBJ2-7; TRBD2, as called in the table, went unchecked against the DNA. TRBV21-1 is marked as a pseudogene. This CDR3 spans 14 amino acids. Written as DNA, the CDR3 is TGTGCCAGCAGCAAATCGGAGGGATCCTACGAGCAGTACTTC. Translating it yields CASSKSEGSYEQYF.

The chain recombines TRBV5-1 with TRBJ2-7, with 10 bases identical to TRBD2. The J segment lost 5 bases and the V segment lost 4 bases, leaving 12 bases of the junction unmatched. CDR1 SGHRS and CDR2 YFSETQ come from the germline V gene. CDR3 length: 16 amino acids. The CDR3 sequence is CASSDRISGTSDEQYF. The CDR3 nucleotides are TGCGCCAGCAGCGACCGAATCTCCGGGACTAGCGACGAGCAGTACTTC. Full variable domain (missing parts from reference TRBV5-1 and TRBJ2-7): KAGVTQTPRYLIKTRGQQVTLSCSPISGHRSVSWYQQTPGQGLQFLFEYFSETQRNKGNFPGRFSGRQFSNSRSEMNVSTLELGDSALYLCASSDRISGTSDEQYFGPGTRLTVT.

CDR3 sequence: CASNPGQGMEQYF. DNA of the CDR3: TGTGCCAGCAATCCGGGACAGGGGATGGAGCAGTACTTC. The chain combines TRBV28 with TRBJ2-7; 10 bases match TRBD1. The germline V gene has CDR1 MDHEN and CDR2 SYDVKM. The CDR3 has 13 amino acids. With 7 bases clipped from V and 7 bases from J, the junction kept 7 bases outside the gene matches.

A few counts support this clone. The chain uses TRBV15 and TRBJ2-7; TRBD1 might be the D (6 bases). CDR1 and CDR2 from the germline V gene are LNHNV and YYDKDF (reference sequence). Trimming pared 0 bases from V and 5 bases from J, leaving 14 bases between. The CDR3 length is 15 residues. Here the CDR3 DNA reads TGTGCCACCAGCAGAGATATGGGGGCGGTCCACGAGCAGTACTTC. Protein product: CATSRDMGAVHEQYF. The variable domain in full, with the rest retrieved from reference TRBV15 and TRBJ2-7, is DAMVIQNPRYQVTQFGKPVTLSCSQTLNHNVMYWYQQKSSQAPKLLFHYYDKDFNNEADTPDNFQSRRPNTSFCFLDIRSPGLGDTAMYLCATSRDMGAVHEQYFGPGTRLTVT.

V gene TRBV7-3 combines with J gene TRBJ1-2; D remains unclear. The germline gives CDR1 SGHTA, CDR2 FQGTGA. This CDR3 spans 13 amino acids. Trimming took off 3 bases at V and 8 bases at J, with 13 bases between the two ends. CDR3 region: CASSFPGWEGYTF. CDR3 nucleotides: TGTGCCAGCAGCTTTCCCGGCTGGGAGGGCTACACCTTC.

The J gene is TRBJ1-2, the V gene TRBV2; D is unclear. This CDR3 is 13 amino acids long. With 8 bases removed from V and 1 base from J, the gap between germline ends came to 11 bases. In germline, CDR1 is SNHLY, CDR2 FYNNEI. CDR3 bases: TGTGCCAGCGGTTCGGGTGTTAACTATGGCTACACCTTC. Translating it yields CASGSGVNYGYTF.

This clone was observed a few times. The V call is TRBV27, the J call TRBJ1-6; D call uncertain. This CDR3 is 14 amino acids long. Germline V lookup: CDR1 MNHEY, CDR2 SMNVEV (reference sequence). Trimming cost V 0 bases and J 7 bases, with 7 bases left between them. The CDR3 here is CASSLSIQNSPLHF. The DNA for the CDR3 is TGTGCCAGCAGTTTATCGATCCAGAATTCACCCCTCCACTTT.

The chain is built from TRBV27 and TRBJ1-2; 9 positions agree with TRBD1. CDR3 length equals 15 residues. Trimming cost V 6 bases and J 4 bases; bases outside gene matches: 9. The germline gives CDR1 MNHEY, CDR2 SMNVEV (reference sequence). CDR3 loop: CASSNSDRGSYGYTF. CDR3 DNA sequence: TGTGCCAGCAGCAATAGTGACAGGGGGTCCTATGGCTACACCTTC.

The chain carries TRBV2 and TRBJ2-3; D is possibly TRBD2 (6 bases). The germline CDR1 and CDR2 sequences are SNHLY and FYNNEI. V lost 6 bases and J 2 bases, leaving 15 bases between the germline ends. The CDR3 is made up of 15 amino acids. CDR3 in amino acids: CASRGGTGHTDTQYF. The CDR3 nucleotides are TGTGCCAGCAGGGGGGGAACGGGCCACACAGATACGCAGTATTTT.

This clone was recorded once. J is TRBJ1-4 and V is TRBV6-5, with 8 bases lining up with TRBD1. CDR1 MNHEY and CDR2 SVGAGI come from the germline V gene. V gave up 6 bases and J gave up 0 bases; unmatched junction bases: 3. This CDR3 contains 15 residues. The CDR3 DNA reads TGTGCCAGCAGCCTGACAGGGGCAACTAATGAAAAACTGTTTTTT. Residues: CASSLTGATNEKLFF.

This clone was picked up one time. The CDR3 DNA follows: TGTGCCAGCAGAGCCCTTAGCGGGACTCAAGAGACCCAGTACTTC. Translation: CASRALSGTQETQYF. The chain combines TRBV2 with TRBJ2-5; TRBD2 matches at 8 bases. From germline, CDR1 is SNHLY and CDR2 FYNNEI. The CDR3 extends over 15 amino acids. Germline trimming cut 6 bases from V and 2 bases from J; bases unmatched to any gene: 8.

The rearrangement links TRBV2 to TRBJ2-5; 8 bases fit TRBD1. Germline-derived CDR1 and CDR2 are SNHLY and FYNNEI. With V trimmed by 5 bases and J by 5 bases, 10 bases remained unmatched. This CDR3 region has 15 residues. CDR3 sequence (DNA): TGTGCCAGCAGTCTAAAATCAGGGGGCGCGGAGACCCAGTACTTC. Protein: CASSLKSGGAETQYF.

The chain joins TRBV27 to TRBJ2-2; a possible D gene is TRBD1 (6 bases). Germline loops: CDR1 MNHEY, CDR2 SMNVEV (reference sequence). The CDR3 covers 16 residues. V shed 5 bases and J shed 0 bases, with 13 bases lying between them. CDR3 DNA: TGTGCCAGCAGTCCCCGGGACACCTCGAACACCGGGGAGCTGTTTTTT. Translation: CASSPRDTSNTGELFF.

The V and J genes are TRBV5-6 and TRBJ1-2; 10 positions agree with TRBD1. The CDR3 length is 15 residues. Trimming at V came to 2 bases and at J to 5 bases, leaving 6 bases not matched to a gene. Germline V gene lookup returns CDR1 SGHDT and CDR2 YYEEEE. The CDR3 sequence is CASSFAGTGDYGYTF. Here the CDR3 DNA reads TGTGCCAGCAGCTTCGCTGGGACAGGGGATTATGGCTACACCTTC.

The genes are TRBV9 and TRBJ2-7; D is unresolved. Trimming left V 7 bases short and J 0 bases short, with 14 bases between. This CDR3 region has 14 residues. The V gene's germline CDR1 is SGDLS and CDR2 YYNGEE. CDR3 sequence (DNA): TGTGCCAGCTCCCAGTCGTCTAGCTCCTACGAGCAGTACTTC. Protein: CASSQSSSSYEQYF. Drawing the rest from reference TRBV9 and TRBJ2-7, the complete variable domain is DSGVTQTPKHLITATGQRVTLRCSPRSGDLSVYWYQQSLDQGLQFLIQYYNGEERAKGNILERFSAQQFPDLHSELNLSSLELGDSALYFCASSQSSSSYEQYFGPGTRLTVT.

The genes are TRBV29-1 and TRBJ2-5, with D perhaps TRBD2 (7 bases). V was cut by 7 bases and J by 0 bases, with 9 bases left in between. The CDR3 is 12 amino acids. Germline V gene sequence: CDR1 SQVTM, CDR2 ANQGSEA. DNA of the CDR3: TGCAGCGAGGGGGGGTACCAAGAGACCCAGTACTTC. It translates to CSEGGYQETQYF.

This clone appeared a few times. The rearrangement joins TRBV5-4 to TRBJ1-2; TRBD1 agrees at 7 bases. Germline V gene sequence: CDR1 SGHNT, CDR2 YYREEE (reference sequence). Unmatched junction bases numbered 5, after V lost 0 bases and J lost 3 bases. The CDR3 consists of 15 residues. The DNA of the CDR3 is TGTGCCAGCAGCTTGGCCGCCCAGGGGGACTATGGCTACACCTTC. This encodes CASSLAAQGDYGYTF.